This note documents a single T cell receptor beta chain sequence. The antigen is unknown. The sample comes from a study of T cell clones after liver transplantation. Study in general: Samples came from ITN030ST, which attempted immunosuppression withdrawal within 2 years of liver transplantation. Blood was drawn pre-transplant, before withdrawal, and after full or failed withdrawal. Notes on the study in general: Rather than being deleted, graft donor-reactive T cells may have moved into the graft.

The protocol was immunoSEQ multiplex PCR, while the TCRdb copy is restricted to in-frame clones and leaves out a portion. The table lists roughly 80,000 clones, 70% to 85% of them singletons. The clonotype comes from a human patient who received a liver transplant. Some T cells may arise from the graft donor. Sequencing was performed on CD4+ T cells from blood, taken almost 47 months after liver transplant.

CDR3 sequence (DNA): TGTGCCAGCAGCTTGGCCGCGGGGGTTGCCTATGGCTACACCTTC. Its protein is CASSLAAGVAYGYTF. This chain connects TRBV5-4 to TRBJ1-2; tentative D call: TRBD1 (5 bases). CDR3 size: 15 residues. Trimming left V 0 bases short and J 4 bases short, with 13 bases between. Germline assignment: CDR1 SGHNT and CDR2 YYREEE (reference sequence).